What follows describes a single T cell receptor beta chain. An end of the junction does not agree with germline; a read error may underlie this. Germline CDR1 and CDR2: SQVTM and ANQGSEA. The CDR3 sequence is 14 residues long. The data originate from a study of cytomegalovirus exposure and HLA in healthy donors. The PCR used 60 Vbeta and 13 Jbeta primers. Assay: immunoSEQ multiplex PCR; the TCRdb copy retains only in-frame clones and omits some. The table lists around 80,000 clones, over 60% of them singletons, with roughly 4.4% in the top ten. The source material was PBMCs. This chain connects TRBV29-1 to TRBJ2-7; TRBD1 aligns across 9 bases. This clonotype originated in a male donor in good health and CMV-seropositive. The CDR3 nucleotides read TGCAGCGTCGAAGGTCCGGGACAGGGCTTCGAGCAGTACTTC. Its translation is CSVEGPGQGFEQYF.